Below, one TCR beta chain is given with its context. There is no known antigen for this receptor. Base qualities are not recorded, but no much larger clone differs from it by a single base. TCRbeta CDR3 regions were amplified from genomic DNA using the immunoSEQ Assay, a bias-controlled multiplex PCR. The study's processing was this. The number of nucleated cells in each sample was estimated by amplification of reference gene primers within the assay. To quantify the absolute abundance of each unique TCRbeta CDR3 rearrangement, sequence reads were collapsed and filtered. For each sample, productive Simpson clonality was calculated by taking the square root of Simpson's diversity index across productive rearrangements. TCRdb obtained this table from immuneACCESS and retained in-frame rearrangements with V and J assigned. These tables miss some clones; where compared with another copy, unresolved V genes account for less than half of the shortfall, and the remainder is unexplained. The D gene and trimming were derived from the DNA, and the V and J assignments and clone size from that table. This sample has about 440,000 clones in its table, and roughly 91% of those were observed once. The ten largest clones represent under 0.7% of the sample.

In the prospective study, participants were 18 to 89 years old, resided in 20 to 30 geographic areas of the United States, and were enrolled through a virtual design. In the prospective study, cohorts were assigned on the basis of participant-reported clinical history obtained from a screening survey and a study questionnaire. Recovered participants in ImmuneRACE Cohort 3 were defined as having two consecutive negative NP/OP PCR tests, clearance from a healthcare professional, or resolution of symptoms. Each participant in the prospective study had whole blood, serum and a nasopharyngeal or oropharyngeal swab collected by mobile phlebotomists. Over a roughly 2-month period, participants in the prospective study had the option of providing additional blood draws and questionnaires. Prospective study blood samples were shipped either frozen or at room temperature before DNA extraction. These data come from a study of blood T cell repertoires in COVID-19 (dated by TCRdb to about 2020). Background on the whole study: Collaborator samples came from the United States, Italy and Spain and covered acute and convalescent phases of COVID-19. The material from the prospective study consisted of cDNA or gDNA derived from T cells, B-cell-depleted T cells, or PBMCs. Deeply sampled blood TCRbeta repertoires from subjects exposed to, actively infected with, or recovered from COVID-19 were included in the dataset. The repertoires were released in a freely available public database meant as a resource for research on the immune response to SARS-CoV-2. The samples were drawn from the first 160 participants of the ongoing ImmuneRACE study and from 950 to 1,500 subjects provided by 6 global collaborators. A de-identified subject ID, COVID-19 status, age in years and sex were almost always included in the sample metadata. Where available, HLA class I and class II types were taken from metadata supplied by the sample provider and were not determined by assay-based typing. What the authors observed across the whole study: The amount of clinical and demographic metadata varied by source and participant and was provided uncurated.

The CDR3 has 14 amino acids, counting the end cysteine and phenylalanine. The entry retains the CDR3 DNA only, 42 bases that are in frame from base 1. The junction shows trimming of 5 bases on V and 5 bases on J, plus 15 bases between the germline ends. CDR1 and CDR2, looked up from the germline V gene (reference sequence), are SEHNR and FQNEAQ. The sample was PBMCs or T cells enriched from blood (not recorded which). The receptor was derived from a man between 18 and 29 years old who had recovered from COVID-19. This chain is built from TRBV7-9 and TRBJ1-2, with the D gene too uncertain to name. For the CDR3, the sequence is CASSPGEFLYGYTF. The bases are TGTGCCAGCAGCCCCGGGGAGTTCTTATATGGCTACACCTTC.